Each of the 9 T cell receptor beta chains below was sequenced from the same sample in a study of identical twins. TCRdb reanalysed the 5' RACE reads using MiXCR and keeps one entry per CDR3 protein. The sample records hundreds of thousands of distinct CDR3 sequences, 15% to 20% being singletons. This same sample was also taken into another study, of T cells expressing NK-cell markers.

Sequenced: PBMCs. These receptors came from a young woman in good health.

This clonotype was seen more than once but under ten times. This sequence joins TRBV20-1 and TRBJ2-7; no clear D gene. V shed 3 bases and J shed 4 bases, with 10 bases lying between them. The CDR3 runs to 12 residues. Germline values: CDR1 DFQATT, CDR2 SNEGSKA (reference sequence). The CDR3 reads CSASELLYEQYF. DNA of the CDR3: TGCAGTGCTAGCGAGCTTCTATACGAGCAGTACTTC.

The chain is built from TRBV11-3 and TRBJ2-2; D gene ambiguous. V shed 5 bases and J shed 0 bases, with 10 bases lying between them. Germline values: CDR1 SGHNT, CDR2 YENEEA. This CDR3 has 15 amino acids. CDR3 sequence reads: CASSVRVTNTGELFF. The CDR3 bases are TGTGCCAGCAGCGTCCGGGTGACGAACACCGGGGAGCTGTTTTTT. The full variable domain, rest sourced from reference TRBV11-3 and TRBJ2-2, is EAGVVQSPRYKIIEKKQPVAFWCNPISGHNTLYWYLQNLGQGPELLIRYENEEAVDDSQLPKDRFSAERLKGVDSTLKIQPAELGDSAVYLCASSVRVTNTGELFFGEGSRLTVL.

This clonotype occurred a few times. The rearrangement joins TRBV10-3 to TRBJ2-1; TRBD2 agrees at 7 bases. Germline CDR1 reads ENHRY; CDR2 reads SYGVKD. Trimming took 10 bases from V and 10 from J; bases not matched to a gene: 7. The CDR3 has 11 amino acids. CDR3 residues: CATSGGREQFF. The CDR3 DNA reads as TGTGCCACCTCGGGGGGTAGGGAGCAGTTCTTC.

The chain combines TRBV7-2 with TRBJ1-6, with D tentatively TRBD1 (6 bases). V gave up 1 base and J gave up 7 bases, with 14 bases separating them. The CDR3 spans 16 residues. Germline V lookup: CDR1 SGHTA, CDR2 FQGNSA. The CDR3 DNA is TGTGCCAGCAGCTTAGGGGGGGGGCAGAACAATTCACCCCTCCACTTT. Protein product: CASSLGGGQNNSPLHF.

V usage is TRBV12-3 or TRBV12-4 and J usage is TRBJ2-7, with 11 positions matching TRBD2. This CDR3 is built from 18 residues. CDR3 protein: CTISRGGLADILSYEQYF. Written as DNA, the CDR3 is TGTACCATCAGTAGAGGGGGACTAGCGGATATCTTATCCTACGAGCAGTACTTC.

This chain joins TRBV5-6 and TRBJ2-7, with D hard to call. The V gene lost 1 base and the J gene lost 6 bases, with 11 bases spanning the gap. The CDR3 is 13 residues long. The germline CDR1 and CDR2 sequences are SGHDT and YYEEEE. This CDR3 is CASSLFEEFEQYF. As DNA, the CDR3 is TGTGCCAGCAGCTTGTTCGAGGAATTCGAGCAGTACTTC.

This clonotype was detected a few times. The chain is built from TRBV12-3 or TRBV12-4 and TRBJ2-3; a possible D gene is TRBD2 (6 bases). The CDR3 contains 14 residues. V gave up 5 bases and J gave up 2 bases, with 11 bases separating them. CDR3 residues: CASSRDLYTDTQYF. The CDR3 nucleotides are TGTGCCAGCAGTCGGGACTTATACACAGATACGCAGTATTTT.

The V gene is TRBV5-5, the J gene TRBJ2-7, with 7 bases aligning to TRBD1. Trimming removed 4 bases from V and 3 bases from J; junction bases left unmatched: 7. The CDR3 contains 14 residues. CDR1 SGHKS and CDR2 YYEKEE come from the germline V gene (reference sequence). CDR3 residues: CASSPGTVCYEQYF. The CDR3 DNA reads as TGTGCCAGCAGCCCTGGGACAGTCTGCTACGAGCAGTACTTC.

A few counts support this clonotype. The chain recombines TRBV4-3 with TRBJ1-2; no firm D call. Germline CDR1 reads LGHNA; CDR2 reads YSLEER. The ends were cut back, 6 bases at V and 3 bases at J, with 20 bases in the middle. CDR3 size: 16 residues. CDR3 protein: CASSHNVRAADYGYTF. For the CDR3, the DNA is TGCGCCAGCAGTCACAATGTTCGGGCGGCTGACTATGGCTACACCTTC.